This entry is about one T cell receptor beta chain. What it binds is not known. The CDR3 has 16 amino acids. The V gene lost 3 bases and the J gene lost 4 bases, with 16 bases spanning the gap. Germline-derived CDR1 and CDR2 are SGHDN and FVKESK. This entry belongs to a study of T-cell reconstitution after alpha-beta-depleted transplantation in children. Findings of the study overall: Several hundred expanded graft clones reportedly supplied alpha-beta T cells about two months after transplant. At the one-year point after transplant, T-cell counts and TCRbeta diversity were found to come mostly from T cells that had been newly produced.

Using unique molecular identifiers, the investigators prepared the TCRbeta library. TCRdb re-derived calls from the PCR reads in MiXCR, one entry per CDR3 protein. The table shows about 7,600 distinct CDR3 sequences, with less than 6% occurring only once. This specimen consisted of PBMCs, mostly from graft donor cells, obtained 180 days after TCRalphabeta/CD19-depleted stem cell transplant. The clonotype was recovered from a child under two years old who had a stem cell transplant for acute myeloid leukemia, so the T cells may come from the graft donor. V is TRBV14 and J is TRBJ1-3; D perhaps matches TRBD1 (6 bases). The CDR3 here is CASSHSGQHSGNTIYF. The CDR3 DNA follows: TGTGCCAGCAGCCACAGCGGACAGCACTCGGGAAACACCATATATTTT.